This TCR beta chain was sequenced in a study of human T cells and chemical hapten exposure. Study context: Small volume differences among pooled libraries mainly caused per-sample TCR yield variation.

About this clonotype: Its specificity is unknown.

The CDR3 is 13 amino acids. Germline CDR1 and CDR2: MNHEY and SMNVEV (reference sequence). Between the trimmed V and J ends, which lost 3 bases and 5 bases, there was a span of 10 bases. Findings and limits, study-wide: DPC sensitization produced no change in TCRs with frequency above 1 in 1000.

The library tagged each cDNA molecule with unique molecular identifiers. Per the original data handling: 90,000 to 100,000 TCRs per sample was the median, with a range of about 20,000 to 750,000. TCRdb analysed the RACE reads with MiXCR anew, one entry per CDR3 protein. For this entry, the V and J calls and clone size follow TCRdb and not the study's own pipeline. This table has more than 60,000 distinct CDR3 sequences, over 8.5% appearing once. The time point denotes: healthy volunteer bleed at 6 weeks. Unseparated into fractions, whole blood served as the source from which total RNA was extracted. Sample: whole blood. The sequence came from a male donor in good health. Some clones in this sample may be carry-over from other donors' samples. This chain connects TRBV27 to TRBJ2-5, with TRBD2 as a possible D gene (5 bases). The CDR3 loop reads CASSFRGYETQYF. The CDR3 DNA reads TGTGCCAGCAGTTTTCGGGGTTACGAGACCCAGTACTTC.